The 20 T cell receptor beta chains below come from one sample, sequenced in a study of cytomegalovirus exposure and HLA in healthy donors. The PCR used 60 Vbeta and 13 Jbeta primers. Assay: immunoSEQ multiplex PCR; the TCRdb copy retains only in-frame clones and omits some. The sample includes 100,000 to 150,000 clones, roughly 78% of them seen just once. Specimen: PBMCs. The receptors derive from a man aged 25 to 40 in good health and CMV-seronegative.

This clone has a single count. The chain carries TRBV23-1 and TRBJ2-3; D may be TRBD1 (6 bases). TRBV23-1 is an ORF, with its function uncertain. V lost 8 bases to trimming and J lost 2 bases, with 17 bases between them. The CDR3 contains 15 residues. The DNA for the CDR3 is TGCGCCAGCGGCGATACAGGGCGAATCACAGATACGCAGTATTTT. Protein product: CASGDTGRITDTQYF.

V and J are TRBV4-2 and TRBJ1-1; 11 bases are a match to TRBD1. V shed 4 bases, J shed 8 bases, and the junction held 6 bases outside the gene matches. CDR1 LGHNA and CDR2 YNFKEQ come from the germline V gene. The CDR3 length is 14 residues. CDR3 in DNA: TGTGCCAGCAGCCTAGGACAGGGGGCTCGGGAAGCTTTCTTT. Its translation is CASSLGQGAREAFF.

This chain uses TRBV4-2 with TRBJ1-2; TRBD1 matches at 7 bases. The CDR3 has 13 residues. With 3 bases clipped from V and 4 bases from J, the junction kept 2 bases outside the gene matches. Germline values: CDR1 LGHNA, CDR2 YNFKEQ. The CDR3 bases are TGTGCCAGCAGCCACCGACAGGGCTATGGCTACACCTTC. As protein: CASSHRQGYGYTF.

The chain has TRBV6-6 and TRBJ1-4; D ambiguous. The CDR3 is 14 amino acids. Germline CDR1 and CDR2: MNHNY and SVGAGI (reference sequence). Trimming took 10 bases from V and 2 from J, leaving 14 bases between them. The CDR3 sequence is CAIGPLGTNEKLFF. The CDR3 DNA sequence: TGTGCCATCGGGCCACTAGGGACTAATGAAAAACTGTTTTTT.

The rearrangement links TRBV5-6 to TRBJ1-3, with 7 bases matching TRBD1. The CDR3 has 17 residues. Germline-derived CDR1 and CDR2 are SGHDT and YYEEEE. V was pared by 4 bases and J by 0 bases, with 10 bases of the junction left unmatched. The CDR3 nucleotides are TGTGCCAGCAGCCGCGTCGGAGGGACAGACTCTGGAAACACCATATATTTT. Its protein is CASSRVGGTDSGNTIYF.

The chain joins TRBV5-6 to TRBJ1-5; the D gene is possibly TRBD1 (6 bases). Germline-derived CDR1 and CDR2 are SGHDT and YYEEEE. The CDR3 sequence is 16 residues long. V lost 5 bases and J lost 2, with 17 bases in between. CDR3 amino acids: CASSFGGAGGNQPQHF. The CDR3 DNA sequence: TGTGCCAGCAGTTTCGGGGGGGCGGGAGGCAATCAGCCCCAGCATTTT.

The CDR3 spells CAAGGLSSYNEQFF. The DNA for the CDR3 is TGTGCCGCAGGGGGTCTTAGCTCCTACAATGAGCAGTTCTTC. The J gene is TRBJ2-1, the V gene TRBV27; TRBD1 aligns across 7 bases. Germline CDR1 reads MNHEY; CDR2 reads SMNVEV (reference sequence). With 11 bases clipped from V and 0 bases from J, the junction kept 7 bases outside the gene matches. This CDR3 is built from 14 residues.

This chain connects TRBV6-1 to TRBJ1-3; D gene ambiguous. CDR1 is MNHNS and CDR2 is SASEGT in the germline V gene. V was clipped by 6 bases and J by 4 bases, with 16 bases between them. The CDR3 covers 15 residues. The CDR3 loop is CASSRASRSGNTIYF. CDR3 in DNA: TGTGCCAGCAGCCGTGCGTCGCGGTCAGGAAACACCATATATTTT.

This clone has a single count. This chain uses TRBV4-3 with TRBJ2-3; 8 bases align to TRBD2. Germline values: CDR1 LGHNA, CDR2 YSLEER. The CDR3 spans 17 residues. The J segment lost 1 base and the V segment lost 3 bases, leaving 9 bases of the junction unmatched. The DNA for the CDR3 is TGCGCCAGCAGCCACCTCCTGGGACTAGAAGGCACAGATACGCAGTATTTT. Translation: CASSHLLGLEGTDTQYF.

DNA for the CDR3: TGTGCCAGCAGCCAAGAGGGGACAGAAGAGACCCAGTACTTC. It codes for CASSQEGTEETQYF. The rearrangement uses TRBV14 and TRBJ2-5, with 7 bases lining up with TRBD1. This CDR3 is built from 14 residues. Losses at the gene ends were 0 bases for V and 3 bases for J; bases not matched to a gene: 1. Germline CDR1 SGHDN, CDR2 FVKESK.

This sequence joins TRBV10-3 and TRBJ2-3; weak D call: TRBD1 (6 bases). This CDR3 comprises 12 residues. The V and J ends lost 10 bases and 6 bases respectively, with 14 bases between them. Germline CDR1 ENHRY, CDR2 SYGVKD. The CDR3 bases are TGTGCCACAGCAGGGGTGACTGATACGCAGTATTTT. Translating gives CATAGVTDTQYF.

V is TRBV6-6 and J is TRBJ2-1; D is possibly TRBD1 (5 bases). The ends were cut back, 2 bases at V and 6 bases at J, with 5 bases in the middle. The CDR3 is 12 residues long. The V gene's germline CDR1 is MNHNY and CDR2 SVGAGI (reference sequence). Here the CDR3 reads CASSYGANEQFF. The CDR3 DNA is TGTGCCAGCAGTTACGGGGCCAATGAGCAGTTCTTC.

The rearrangement uses TRBV9 and TRBJ1-1; a weak D match, TRBD1 (6 bases). V lost 4 bases and J lost 2, with 9 bases in between. Per germline, CDR1 SGDLS and CDR2 YYNGEE. This CDR3 comprises 13 residues. CDR3 bases: TGTGCCAGCAGCAGGGGGTTTAACACTGAAGCTTTCTTT. The encoded protein is CASSRGFNTEAFF.

CDR3 sequence reads: CASSRTTGTGDYGYTF. CDR3 nucleotides: TGTGCCAGTAGTCGTACCACCGGGACAGGGGACTATGGCTACACCTTC. The V call is TRBV19, the J call TRBJ1-2; 10 positions match TRBD1. Germline assignment: CDR1 LNHDA and CDR2 SQIVND (reference sequence). The CDR3 spans 16 residues. Germline trimming cut 5 bases from V and 3 bases from J; bases unmatched to any gene: 9.

This chain uses TRBV9 with TRBJ2-1; tentative D call: TRBD2 (7 bases). The CDR3 sequence is 13 residues long. Germline V gene lookup returns CDR1 SGDLS and CDR2 YYNGEE. V gave up 2 bases and J gave up 6 bases, with 9 bases separating them. The CDR3 region has the DNA TGTGCCAGCAGCGTGGGGGGGGCCAATGAGCAGTTCTTC. Translating it yields CASSVGGANEQFF.

The V call is TRBV5-6, the J call TRBJ1-2; 8 nucleotides match TRBD1. Trimming took 5 bases from V and 11 from J; bases not matched to a gene: 11. Germline V CDR1 and CDR2: SGHDT, YYEEEE. This CDR3 has 13 residues. CDR3 nucleotides: TGTGCCAGCAGTTTTCCGGGACAGGTGGAATACACCTTC. Its translation: CASSFPGQVEYTF.

The chain links TRBV5-5 to TRBJ1-4, with a weak D call TRBD1 (5 bases). Trimming cost V 2 bases and J 6 bases, with 14 bases left between them. This CDR3 region has 15 residues. Germline assignment: CDR1 SGHKS and CDR2 YYEKEE (reference sequence). The CDR3 DNA is TGTGCCAGCAGCTTTTCGATCCAGGGTGATGAAAAACTGTTTTTT. Protein sequence: CASSFSIQGDEKLFF. The full variable domain, in which reference TRBV5-5 and TRBJ1-4 provide the parts outside the CDR3, is DAGVTQSPTHLIKTRGQQVTLRCSPISGHKSVSWYQQVLGQGPQFIFQYYEKEERGRGNFPDRFSARQFPNYSSELNVNALLLGDSALYLCASSFSIQGDEKLFFGSGTQLSVL.

V is TRBV7-3 and J is TRBJ1-1; no firm D call. Trimming removed 5 bases from V and 1 base from J, with 8 bases in between. Germline CDR1 reads SGHTA; CDR2 reads FQGTGA. The CDR3 is 13 residues long. As DNA, the CDR3 is TGTGCCAGCAGCCCAACACCGAACACTGAAGCTTTCTTT. It is translated as CASSPTPNTEAFF.

The chain is built from TRBV10-3 and TRBJ1-2, with D perhaps TRBD1 (5 bases). The CDR3 consists of 16 residues. Trimming pared 3 bases from V and 0 bases from J, leaving 14 bases between. Germline CDR1 and CDR2: ENHRY and SYGVKD. CDR3 protein: CAISDIQVSANYGYTF. In DNA, the CDR3 is TGTGCCATCAGTGATATACAGGTCTCAGCTAACTATGGCTACACCTTC.

The rearrangement links TRBV7-3 to TRBJ2-1; 8 positions match TRBD2. Germline loops: CDR1 SGHTA, CDR2 FQGTGA. After removal of 2 bases from V and 7 bases from J, the junction contained 7 bases not matched to a gene. The CDR3 is 15 amino acids. CDR3 sequence: CASSLAKREKNEQFF. CDR3 in DNA: TGTGCCAGCAGCTTAGCAAAGCGGGAGAAGAATGAGCAGTTCTTC.